The 21 T cell receptor beta chains in this list originate from one sample, sequenced in a study of human T cells and chemical hapten exposure. TCRdb ran MiXCR on the RACE reads and lists one entry per CDR3 protein. The sample yields some 45,000 distinct CDR3 sequences, about 4.1% seen once. Sample time point: healthy volunteer bleed at 2 weeks. Unfractionated whole blood yielded total RNA. The sequencing sample was made of whole blood. The receptors shown here come from a human donor in good health. Some clones in this sample may be carry-over from other donors' samples.

This clonotype was counted many times. The chain is built from TRBV5-1 and TRBJ2-3, with no clear D. CDR3 length equals 13 residues. Germline CDR1 SGHRS, CDR2 YFSETQ. Trimming stripped 4 bases from V and 2 bases from J, with 8 bases between. The CDR3 spells CASSITITDTQYF. CDR3 DNA sequence: TGCGCCAGCAGCATAACAATCACAGATACGCAGTATTTT.

This clonotype was seen at least ten times. The V gene is TRBV6-5, the J gene TRBJ1-1; D unclear. The CDR3 covers 14 residues. Germline V lookup: CDR1 MNHEY, CDR2 SVGAGI. V lost 6 bases and J 4 bases, leaving 15 bases between the germline ends. CDR3 bases: TGTGCCAGCAGCCGAAAGAGCTCGGGCACTGAAGCTTTCTTT. This codes for CASSRKSSGTEAFF.

The V and J genes are TRBV5-1 and TRBJ2-3; D gene unclear. This CDR3 region has 13 residues. Germline V CDR1 and CDR2: SGHRS, YFSETQ. Trimming took 0 bases from V and 1 from J, leaving 3 bases between them. CDR3 amino acids: CASSLGGTDTQYF. In DNA, the CDR3 is TGCGCCAGCAGCTTGGGGGGCACAGATACGCAGTATTTT.

The chain combines TRBV7-6 with TRBJ1-5; D remains ambiguous. V shed 0 bases and J shed 6 bases, with 3 bases lying between them. This CDR3 spans 12 amino acids. Germline CDR1 reads SGHVS; CDR2 reads FNYEAQ. The CDR3 DNA reads TGTGCCAGCAGCTTAGCGGGTCAGCCCCAGCATTTT. Protein: CASSLAGQPQHF. Full variable domain (rest looked up from reference TRBV7-6 and TRBJ1-5): GAGVSQSPRYKVTKRGQDVALRCDPISGHVSLYWYRQALGQGPEFLTYFNYEAQQDKSGLPNDRFSAERPEGSISTLTIQRTEQRDSAMYRCASSLAGQPQHFGDGTRLSIL.

This clonotype was observed a handful of times. This chain joins TRBV4-1 and TRBJ2-2, with D maybe TRBD2 (6 bases). Germline values: CDR1 MGHRA, CDR2 YSYEKL. The CDR3 totals 16 residues. Trimming shortened V by 3 bases and J by 5 bases, and 16 bases separated the two germline ends. In DNA form, the CDR3 reads TGCGCCAGCAGCCATGTGGTCGGGAGTCGGACCGGGGAGCTGTTTTTT. Translating gives CASSHVVGSRTGELFF.

The chain is built from TRBV19 and TRBJ2-1; D is uncertain. Per the germline V gene, CDR1 is LNHDA and CDR2 is SQIVND (reference sequence). CDR3 length equals 14 residues. The V end lost 2 bases, the J end lost 8 bases, and 13 bases lay between the germline ends. The CDR3 bases are TGTGCCAGTAGTATAACCATCCCTGGGGATGAGCAGTTCTTC. Translating it yields CASSITIPGDEQFF.

At least ten counts were recorded for this clonotype. The genes are TRBV24-1 and TRBJ2-3, with TRBD2 identical over 8 bases. The germline V gene has CDR1 KGHDR and CDR2 SFDVKD. Losses at the gene ends were 3 bases for V and 0 bases for J; bases not matched to a gene: 4. CDR3 length equals 16 residues. As DNA, the CDR3 is TGTGCCACCAGTGATACTCAGCGGGAGAGCACAGATACGCAGTATTTT. Translation gives CATSDTQRESTDTQYF.

At least ten counts were recorded for this clonotype. This sequence joins TRBV20-1 and TRBJ2-3; D assignment may be TRBD1 or TRBD2 (5 bases each). The CDR3 contains 16 residues. V was pared by 4 bases and J by 6 bases, with 23 bases between. Germline assignment: CDR1 DFQATT and CDR2 SNEGSKA (reference sequence). The DNA for the CDR3 is TGCAGTGCTATAAATTCCCGGGACGGCCGCCGGGATACGCAGTATTTT. The encoded protein is CSAINSRDGRRDTQYF.

In this sample, this clonotype turned up many times. The rearrangement links TRBV14 to TRBJ1-1; no definite D call. V was cut by 1 base and J by 0 bases, with 3 bases left in between. The CDR3 runs to 13 residues. CDR1 SGHDN and CDR2 FVKESK come from the germline V gene. The CDR3 sequence: CASSQGVNTEAFF. CDR3 DNA sequence: TGTGCCAGCAGCCAAGGAGTGAACACTGAAGCTTTCTTT.

This clonotype was counted between two and nine times. This chain links TRBV20-1 with TRBJ2-3; 13 nucleotides match TRBD2. Germline CDR1 and CDR2: DFQATT and SNEGSKA (reference sequence). Unmatched junction bases numbered 2, after V lost 1 base and J lost 4 bases. The length of the CDR3 is 15 residues. Here the CDR3 DNA reads TGCAGTGCTAGAGGACTAGCGGGAGGACCAGATACGCAGTATTTT. Its protein is CSARGLAGGPDTQYF.

CDR3 loop: CASSERTGPNYGYTF. The DNA of the CDR3 is TGTGCCAGCAGTGAGAGAACAGGGCCGAACTATGGCTACACCTTC. The chain links TRBV6-1 to TRBJ1-2; tentative D call: TRBD1 (6 bases). Germline CDR1 and CDR2: MNHNS and SASEGT. The CDR3 runs to 15 residues. The germline V and J ends were trimmed by 3 bases and 2 bases, with 13 bases remaining between them.

V is TRBV4-1 and J is TRBJ2-1; TRBD1 matches 8 bases. V lost 3 bases to trimming and J lost 8 bases; unmatched junction nucleotides: 15. Germline V lookup: CDR1 MGHRA, CDR2 YSYEKL. This CDR3 contains 17 residues. CDR3 sequence: CASSQTGTGGIRHEQFF. The CDR3 coding sequence is TGCGCCAGCAGCCAGACGGGGACAGGTGGGATTAGGCATGAGCAGTTCTTC.

This chain uses TRBV28 with TRBJ1-5; a possible D gene is TRBD1 (5 bases). With 3 bases removed from V and 2 bases from J, the gap between germline ends came to 14 bases. CDR3 length equals 16 residues. CDR1 and CDR2 (germline): MDHEN, SYDVKM. CDR3 in amino acids: CASSLVQAGGNQPQHF. The DNA of the CDR3 is TGTGCCAGCAGTTTGGTACAGGCCGGGGGCAATCAGCCCCAGCATTTT.

This sequence joins TRBV6-6 and TRBJ2-3; D may be TRBD2 (5 bases). The V end lost 6 bases, the J end lost 3 bases, and 13 bases lay between the germline ends. Germline V gives CDR1 MNHNY, CDR2 SVGAGI (reference sequence). This CDR3 comprises 14 residues. CDR3 sequence reads: CASSLGVQTDTQYF. DNA for the CDR3: TGTGCCAGCAGCCTCGGGGTTCAGACAGATACGCAGTATTTT.

Worth noting for this clonotype: The junction departs from the called germline gene at one end, perhaps through a read error. V gene TRBV30 combines with J gene TRBJ2-2; tentative D call: TRBD2 (6 bases). The CDR3 consists of 14 residues. CDR1 and CDR2 from the germline V gene are GTSNPN and SVGIG (reference sequence). CDR3 amino acids: CAWMPAPNTGGLFF. In DNA, the CDR3 is TGTGCCTGGATGCCCGCCCCAAACACCGGGGGGCTGTTTTTT.

As DNA, the CDR3 is TGCAGTGCTAGTCCCGCGGCCCTAGCCAAAAACATTCAGTACTTC. This sequence encodes CSASPAALAKNIQYF. The rearrangement links TRBV20-1 to TRBJ2-4; D call uncertain. Germline V CDR1 and CDR2: DFQATT, SNEGSKA (reference sequence). Trimming removed 3 bases from V and 0 bases from J, with 12 bases in between. The length of the CDR3 is 15 residues.

This clonotype was observed a handful of times. This chain links TRBV7-9 with TRBJ2-1, with TRBD2 as a possible D gene (6 bases). Germline values: CDR1 SEHNR, CDR2 FQNEAQ (reference sequence). The germline V and J ends were trimmed by 3 bases and 1 base, with 7 bases remaining between them. The CDR3 runs 14 residues. The CDR3 DNA reads TGTGCCAGCAGCTTGGGAGGTTCCTACAATGAGCAGTTCTTC. Translating it yields CASSLGGSYNEQFF.

This clonotype was seen many times. This chain joins TRBV20-1 and TRBJ2-7, with no clear D. CDR3 length: 16 residues. Germline V gene sequence: CDR1 DFQATT, CDR2 SNEGSKA (reference sequence). V shed 0 bases and J shed 3 bases, with 18 bases lying between them. This chain's CDR3 is CSARDQKSSYFYEQYF. The CDR3 DNA reads as TGCAGTGCTAGAGATCAGAAGAGCAGCTACTTCTACGAGCAGTACTTC.

This clonotype turned up a few times. The J gene is TRBJ2-7, the V gene TRBV11-2; TRBD1 aligns across 8 bases. J lost 4 bases, V lost 5 bases, and 19 bases had no gene match. Germline V CDR1 and CDR2: SGHAT, FQNNGV. The CDR3 is 18 residues long. This CDR3 is CASSPTNRDRKTPYEQYF. CDR3 in DNA: TGTGCCAGCAGCCCGACTAACCGGGACAGGAAAACCCCTTACGAGCAGTACTTC.

This clonotype was seen ten or more times. The chain is built from TRBV29-1 and TRBJ2-7, with D maybe TRBD2 (6 bases). From germline, CDR1 is SQVTM and CDR2 ANQGSEA. V was pared by 1 base and J by 4 bases, with 23 bases between. The CDR3 length is 17 residues. CDR3 sequence: CSVEGGDWTPGEYEQYF. CDR3 nucleotides: TGCAGCGTTGAAGGGGGAGACTGGACTCCGGGGGAGTACGAGCAGTACTTC.

This clonotype was detected many times. V and J are TRBV4-2 and TRBJ2-5; tentatively, D is TRBD2 (6 bases). The germline gives CDR1 LGHNA, CDR2 YNFKEQ. The length of the CDR3 is 16 residues. The V gene lost 4 bases and the J gene lost 2 bases, with 17 bases spanning the gap. The CDR3 here is CASSPATQEGQETQYF. DNA for the CDR3: TGTGCCAGCAGCCCCGCGACTCAGGAGGGACAAGAGACCCAGTACTTC.